The rows below give T cell receptor beta chains drawn from one sample of a study of T cell repertoires in cytomegalovirus infection. One entry per CDR3 protein, called by TCRdb with MiXCR from the reads. The sample shows fewer than 900,000 distinct CDR3 sequences, under 35% of them seen only once. No antigen is known for these receptors. Sample: cultured CD8+ T cells from PBMCs, taken from culture after CMV antigen stimulation. The receptor source for this set is a human donor in good health (CMV status not recorded). Some clones in this sample may be carry-over from other donors' samples. Each CDR3 is given with its conserved first and last residue. Fields, in order: V gene, J gene, CDR3 protein.

v_gene: TRBV27; j_gene: TRBJ2-3; CDR3aa: CASRGISDTQYF
v_gene: TRBV6-6; j_gene: TRBJ2-3; CDR3aa: CASSTGFTDTQYF
v_gene: TRBV7-9; j_gene: TRBJ2-5; CDR3aa: CASRAPRGGTQYF
v_gene: TRBV20-1; j_gene: TRBJ2-3; CDR3aa: CSARALSAGTDLPYTDTQYF
v_gene: TRBV20-1; j_gene: TRBJ1-1; CDR3aa: CSGRGLRTEAFF
v_gene: TRBV7-6; j_gene: TRBJ1-6; CDR3aa: CASSDRDSNSPLHF
v_gene: TRBV19; j_gene: TRBJ2-5; CDR3aa: CASSIRDTVQETQYF
v_gene: TRBV7-6; j_gene: TRBJ2-1; CDR3aa: CASTGRNEQFF
v_gene: TRBV5-1; j_gene: TRBJ2-7; CDR3aa: CASSWGGQGEQYF
v_gene: TRBV7-3; j_gene: TRBJ1-1; CDR3aa: CASSLGTGRNTEAFF
v_gene: TRBV4-2; j_gene: TRBJ2-3; CDR3aa: CASSKASGGYTQYF
v_gene: TRBV7-9; j_gene: TRBJ2-1; CDR3aa: CASSLDWASGGESSYNEQFF
v_gene: TRBV7-9; j_gene: TRBJ2-7; CDR3aa: CASSLSGAGPYEQYF
v_gene: TRBV5-5; j_gene: TRBJ1-2; CDR3aa: CASSKPGQEGYTF
v_gene: TRBV27; j_gene: TRBJ2-1; CDR3aa: CASSLSGTGLYNEQFF